This T cell receptor beta chain was sequenced in a study of T cells after yellow fever vaccination (dated by TCRdb to about 2019). With regard to the full study: Libraries from fractions with low cell numbers were prepared with the SMART-Seq v4 Ultra Low Input RNA kit. To track T-cell clones before and after primary and booster YFV17D yellow fever vaccination, bulk TCR alpha and beta repertoires were sequenced longitudinally. Blood was drawn at multiple timepoints before and after primary and secondary immunization, with bulk PBMC replicates and cell subsets isolated. Two healthy male donors made up the cohort, one aged 18 to 29 years and the other aged 30 to 40 years. The study at large found these results: Because only a couple of donors were included in the study, the extent to which the findings can be generalized is limited. After the booster, most of the clones that had expanded following primary vaccination were detected again (around 95% of CD4 and 88% of CD8), which suggests that memory was broadly maintained. Compared with the primary T-cell response, the secondary T-cell response was faster but weaker, reaching its peak on day 5 rather than on day 15. A small fraction of clonotypes appeared in both the CD4 and CD8 compartments, likely as a result of convergent recombination. FACS-sorted repertoires could contain abundant contaminating clonotypes from the bulk population, so computational filtering was required.

The meaning of the sample's treatment or condition label: live attenuated yellow fever vaccine strain. At each blood-draw timepoint, two biological replicates of bulk PBMCs were collected. A standard Ficoll-Paque protocol was used to isolate PBMCs from peripheral blood. RNA was extracted with TriZol from bulk PBMCs, CD4 and CD8 fractions, and dextramer-positive and dextramer-negative fractions. Synthesis of TCR cDNA relied on 5'RACE template switching, a step that introduced a universal primer site along with unique molecular identifiers. cDNA synthesis was primed from both the TCR alpha and TCR beta constant segments. Library amplification used two PCR steps, and the second PCR step added sample barcodes and sequencing adapters. Sequencing of the libraries was done on either Illumina HiSeq 2500 (2x100 bp) or NovaSeq (2x150 bp). As for the original processing: Demultiplexing of reads and collapsing into UMI consensus sequences were performed with MIGEC, and V(D)J alignment was carried out with MiXCR. Vaccine-responding clonotypes were defined with edgeR using replicate PBMC samples, requiring FDR below 0.01 and a log2 fold change above 5 up to day 15. Bulk clonotypes were assigned CD4 or CD8 identity according to which sequenced CD4 or CD8 repertoire held them at higher abundance. The public sequencing data were trimmed at Q25 with fastp and processed into clonotypes with MiXCR by TCRdb, which kept only in-frame beta chains. CDR3 protein sequences are deduplicated, and each keeps its most common genes and DNA. The authors' filters were not applied to this entry. The sample table holds 550,000 to 750,000 distinct CDR3 sequences, of which 13% were seen once. Over 13% of the sample is in the top ten clones.

Note on this clonotype: There is no known antigen for this receptor. There are no base qualities to consult, and no much larger clone falls within one base.

V lost 5 bases and J lost 9 bases; the stretch between them is 10 bases long. Its CDR3 holds 11 amino acids, cysteine through phenylalanine. Solely the CDR3 DNA is kept, with 33 bases framed from the first base. This sequence uses TRBV12-3 or TRBV12-4 and TRBJ2-5; the best D guess is TRBD2, with 7 bases matching. The material was PBMCs, obtained on the day of the yellow fever booster vaccination. This receptor was identified in a man in his thirties or forties who received the YFV17D yellow fever vaccine. The CDR3: CASSRGAAQYF. The bases are TGTGCCAGCAGTCGGGGGGCGGCCCAGTACTTC.